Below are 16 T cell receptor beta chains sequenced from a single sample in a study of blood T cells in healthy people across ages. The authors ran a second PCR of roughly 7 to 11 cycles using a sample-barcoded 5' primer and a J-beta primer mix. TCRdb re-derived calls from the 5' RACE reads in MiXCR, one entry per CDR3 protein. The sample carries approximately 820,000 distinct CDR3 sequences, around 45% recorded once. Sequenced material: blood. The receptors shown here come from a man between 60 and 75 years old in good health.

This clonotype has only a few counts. CDR3 nucleotides: TGCAGTGCTAGTGATAGGGGTCATTCACCCCTCCACTTT. It specifies CSASDRGHSPLHF. V gene TRBV20-1 combines with J gene TRBJ1-6; a possible D gene is TRBD1 (5 bases). CDR1 is DFQATT, CDR2 SNEGSKA, per germline (reference sequence). This CDR3 region has 13 residues. The V end lost 3 bases, the J end lost 8 bases, and 11 bases lay between the germline ends.

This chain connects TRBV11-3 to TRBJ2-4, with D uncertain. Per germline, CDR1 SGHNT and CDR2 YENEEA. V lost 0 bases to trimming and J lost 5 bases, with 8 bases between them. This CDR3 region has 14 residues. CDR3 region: CASSLDPSQNIQYF. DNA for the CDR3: TGTGCCAGCAGCTTAGACCCGAGCCAAAACATTCAGTACTTC.

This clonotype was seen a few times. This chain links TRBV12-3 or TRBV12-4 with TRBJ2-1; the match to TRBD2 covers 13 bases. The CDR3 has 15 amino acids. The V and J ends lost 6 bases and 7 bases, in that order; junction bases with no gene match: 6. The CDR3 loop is CASSQLAGGPNEQFF. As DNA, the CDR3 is TGTGCCAGCAGCCAACTAGCGGGGGGGCCGAATGAGCAGTTCTTC.

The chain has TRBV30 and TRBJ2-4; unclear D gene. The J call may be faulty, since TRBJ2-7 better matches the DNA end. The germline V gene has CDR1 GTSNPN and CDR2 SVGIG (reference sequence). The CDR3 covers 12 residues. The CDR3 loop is CAWSIGSGEQYF. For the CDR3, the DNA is TGTGCCTGGAGTATAGGGTCTGGCGAGCAGTACTTC.

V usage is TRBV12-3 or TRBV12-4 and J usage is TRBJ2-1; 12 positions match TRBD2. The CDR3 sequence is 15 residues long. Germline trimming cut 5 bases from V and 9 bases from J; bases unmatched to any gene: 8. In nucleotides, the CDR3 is TGTGCCAGCAGTATCACTAGCGGGGGGTTGGGTGAGCAGTTCTTC. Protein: CASSITSGGLGEQFF.

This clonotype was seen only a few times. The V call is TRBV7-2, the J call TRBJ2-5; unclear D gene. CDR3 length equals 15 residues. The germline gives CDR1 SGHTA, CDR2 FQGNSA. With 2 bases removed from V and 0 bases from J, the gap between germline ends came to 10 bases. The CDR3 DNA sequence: TGTGCCAGCAGCTTAAACGCATGGGACCAAGAGACCCAGTACTTC. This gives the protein CASSLNAWDQETQYF.

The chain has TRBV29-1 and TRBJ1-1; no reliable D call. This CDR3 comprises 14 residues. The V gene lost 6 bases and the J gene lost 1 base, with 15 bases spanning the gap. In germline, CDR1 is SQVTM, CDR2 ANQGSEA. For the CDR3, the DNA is TGCAGCGTACTCTCCCGGGTGGGGAACACTGAAGCTTTCTTT. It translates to CSVLSRVGNTEAFF.

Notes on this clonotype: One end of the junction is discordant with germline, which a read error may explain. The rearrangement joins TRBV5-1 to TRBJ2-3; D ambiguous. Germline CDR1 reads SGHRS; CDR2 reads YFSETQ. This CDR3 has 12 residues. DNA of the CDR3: TGCGCCAGCAGCTTGGCATCAGATACGCGGTATTTT. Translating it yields CASSLASDTRYF.

The DNA of the CDR3 is TGTGCCAGCAGTTTAATACCTAGCGGGGACTACAATGAGCAGTACTTC. The encoded protein is CASSLIPSGDYNEQYF. This sequence joins TRBV28 and TRBJ2-1; TRBD2 agrees at 9 bases. The end of the DNA fits TRBJ2-7 better, so the J call may be wrong. Germline CDR1 is MDHEN and CDR2 is SYDVKM. This CDR3 spans 16 amino acids.

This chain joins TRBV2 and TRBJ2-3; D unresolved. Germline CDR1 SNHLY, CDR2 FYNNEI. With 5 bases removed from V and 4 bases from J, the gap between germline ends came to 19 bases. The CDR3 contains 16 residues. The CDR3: CASSLRQLKNADTQYF. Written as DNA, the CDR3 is TGTGCCAGCAGTTTGCGACAACTAAAAAACGCAGATACGCAGTATTTT.

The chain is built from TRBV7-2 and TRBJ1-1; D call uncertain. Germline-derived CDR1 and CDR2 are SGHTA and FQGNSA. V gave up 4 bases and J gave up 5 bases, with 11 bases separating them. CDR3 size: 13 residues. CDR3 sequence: CASSSKLETEAFF. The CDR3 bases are TGTGCCAGCAGCTCCAAGTTGGAGACTGAAGCTTTCTTT.

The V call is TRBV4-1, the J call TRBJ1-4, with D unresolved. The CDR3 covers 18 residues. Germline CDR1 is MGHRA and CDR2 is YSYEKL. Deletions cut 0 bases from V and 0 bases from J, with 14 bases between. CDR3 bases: TGCGCCAGCAGCCAAGATCTAGGGCAGACTGCAACTAATGAAAAACTGTTTTTT. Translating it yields CASSQDLGQTATNEKLFF.

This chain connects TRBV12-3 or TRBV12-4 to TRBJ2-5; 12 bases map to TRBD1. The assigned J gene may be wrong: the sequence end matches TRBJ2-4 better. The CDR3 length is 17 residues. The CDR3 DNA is TGTGCCAGCAGTTGGGACAGGGGGCGAGCGGCCAAAAACATTCAGTACTTC. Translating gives CASSWDRGRAAKNIQYF.

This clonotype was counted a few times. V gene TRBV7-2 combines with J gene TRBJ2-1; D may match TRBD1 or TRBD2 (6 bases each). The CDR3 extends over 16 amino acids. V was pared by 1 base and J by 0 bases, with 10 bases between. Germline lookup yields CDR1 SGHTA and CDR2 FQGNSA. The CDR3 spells CASSLVGGTSYNEQFF. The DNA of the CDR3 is TGTGCCAGCAGCTTAGTCGGGGGCACCTCCTACAATGAGCAGTTCTTC.

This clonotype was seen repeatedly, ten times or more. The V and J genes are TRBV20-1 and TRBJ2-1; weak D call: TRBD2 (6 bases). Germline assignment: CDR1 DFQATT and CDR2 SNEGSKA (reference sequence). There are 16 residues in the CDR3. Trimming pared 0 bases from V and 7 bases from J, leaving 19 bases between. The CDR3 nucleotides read TGCAGTGCTAGAGATCGCGGGACGGGACTGGCAAATGAGCAGTTCTTC. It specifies CSARDRGTGLANEQFF.

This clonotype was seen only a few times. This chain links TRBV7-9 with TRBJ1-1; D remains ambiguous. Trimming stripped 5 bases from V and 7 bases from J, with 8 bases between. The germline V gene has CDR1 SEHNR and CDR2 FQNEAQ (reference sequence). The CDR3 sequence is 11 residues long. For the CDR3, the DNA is TGTGCCAGCAGCGCCCTAAATGAAGCTTTCTTT. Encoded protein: CASSALNEAFF.